Detailed here is one T cell receptor beta chain. This table comes from immunoSEQ multiplex PCR, and its TCRdb copy is limited to in-frame clones, with some not included. The repertoire consists of more than 100,000 clones, with over 70% occurring once and the leading ten covering 25% to 35%. These data originate in a study of blood T cell repertoires in COVID-19. CDR3 length: 10 residues. With 8 bases removed from V and 5 bases from J, the gap between germline ends came to 9 bases. Germline CDR1 is GTSNPN and CDR2 is SVGIG (reference sequence). The receptor's source is a woman between 65 and 79 years old with acute or convalescent COVID-19. Sequenced: peripheral blood. The gene calls are TRBV30 and TRBJ1-2; tentative D call: TRBD1 (6 bases). CDR3 DNA sequence: TGTGCCAGCACAGGGTATGGCTACACCTTC. This sequence encodes CASTGYGYTF.